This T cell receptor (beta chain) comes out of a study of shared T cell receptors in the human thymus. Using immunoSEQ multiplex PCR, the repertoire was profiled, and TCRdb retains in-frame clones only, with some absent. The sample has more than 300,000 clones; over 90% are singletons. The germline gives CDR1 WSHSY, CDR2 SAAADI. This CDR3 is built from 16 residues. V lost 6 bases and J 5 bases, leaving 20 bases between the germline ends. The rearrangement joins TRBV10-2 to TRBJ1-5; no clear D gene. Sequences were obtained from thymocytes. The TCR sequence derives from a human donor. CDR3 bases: TGCGCCAGCAGCTTATCCGGGGAGTTGATGGATCAGCCCCAGCATTTT. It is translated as CASSLSGELMDQPQHF.